One and the same sample provided the 26 T cell receptor beta chains below, sequenced in a study of cytomegalovirus exposure and HLA in healthy donors. TCRdb keeps only in-frame clones here, not all; method: immunoSEQ multiplex PCR. The sample lists about 110,000 clones, about 88% occurring once. Source material: PBMCs. All receptors derive from a woman between 18 and 30 years old in good health and CMV-seropositive.

J is TRBJ1-5 and V is TRBV7-9, with a tentative D call TRBD1 (6 bases). Trimming pared 5 bases from V and 2 bases from J, leaving 13 bases between. The CDR3 has 15 residues. Germline CDR1 is SEHNR and CDR2 is FQNEAQ (reference sequence). The DNA for the CDR3 is TGTGCCAGCAGCCCAACAGGGAGCGGCAATCAGCCCCAGCATTTT. It is translated as CASSPTGSGNQPQHF.

The gene calls are TRBV7-8 and TRBJ1-5; D is uncertain. The CDR3 covers 16 residues. The germline V gene has CDR1 SGHVS and CDR2 FQNEAQ. Deletions cut 1 base from V and 0 bases from J, with 10 bases between. The CDR3 DNA reads as TGTGCCAGCAGCTTAGGCAGAGGCCATAGCAATCAGCCCCAGCATTTT. Its protein is CASSLGRGHSNQPQHF.

This clone was recorded a few times. The chain carries TRBV7-9 and TRBJ1-5, with D uncertain. CDR1 is SEHNR, CDR2 FQNEAQ, per germline (reference sequence). Trimming took off 2 bases at V and 6 bases at J, with 5 bases between the two ends. This CDR3 region has 12 residues. In DNA form, the CDR3 reads TGTGCCAGCAGCTTAATCGGTCAGCCCCAGCATTTT. This encodes CASSLIGQPQHF.

The J gene is TRBJ2-3, the V gene TRBV7-8; perhaps TRBD1 as D (6 bases). V shed 2 bases and J shed 4 bases, with 13 bases lying between them. Per germline, CDR1 SGHVS and CDR2 FQNEAQ. The CDR3 spans 15 residues. CDR3 coding DNA: TGTGCCAGCAGCTTACTGGGGGCTGCACCAGATACGCAGTATTTT. Translation gives CASSLLGAAPDTQYF.

The V call is TRBV7-9, the J call TRBJ2-2; D gene uncertain. The CDR3 totals 18 residues. Per the germline V gene, CDR1 is SEHNR and CDR2 is FQNEAQ (reference sequence). V was clipped by 1 base and J by 0 bases, with 15 bases between them. DNA of the CDR3: TGTGCCAGCAGCTTAGATGGAAAACCCGACTCGAACACCGGGGAGCTGTTTTTT. Translating gives CASSLDGKPDSNTGELFF.

This chain joins TRBV28 and TRBJ2-3, with no clear D. CDR3 length: 14 residues. The V gene lost 3 bases and the J gene lost 6 bases, with 13 bases spanning the gap. CDR1 is MDHEN and CDR2 is SYDVKM in the germline V gene. The CDR3: CASSFSPAEDTQYF. In DNA, the CDR3 is TGTGCCAGCAGTTTTAGTCCGGCGGAGGATACGCAGTATTTT.

This clone was observed a single time. The chain joins TRBV29-1 to TRBJ1-1, with D possibly being TRBD1 (5 bases). V was cut by 6 bases and J by 6 bases, with 17 bases left in between. Per the germline V gene, CDR1 is SQVTM and CDR2 is ANQGSEA. The CDR3 runs 13 residues. The DNA for the CDR3 is TGCAGCGTGACCGGGACTAATCTATCTGAAGCTTTCTTT. Translation: CSVTGTNLSEAFF.

The genes are TRBV6-1 and TRBJ1-6, with D tentatively TRBD1 (5 bases). CDR1 is MNHNS and CDR2 is SASEGT in the germline V gene. The CDR3 has 11 amino acids. The V gene lost 10 bases and the J gene lost 18 bases, with 19 bases spanning the gap. CDR3 amino acids: CATVDWGLTHF. The CDR3 bases are TGTGCCACTGTGGACTGGGGACTAACCCACTTT.

The V call is TRBV5-4, the J call TRBJ2-5; 9 bases line up with TRBD1. Per the germline V gene, CDR1 is SGHNT and CDR2 is YYREEE (reference sequence). CDR3 length: 15 residues. V lost 0 bases and J lost 1; bases outside the gene matches: 1. The CDR3 here is CASSLGGQGQETQYF. The CDR3 nucleotides are TGTGCCAGCAGCTTGGGGGGACAGGGCCAAGAGACCCAGTACTTC.

The chain carries TRBV28 and TRBJ1-5, with 7 bases matching TRBD1. The germline CDR1 and CDR2 sequences are MDHEN and SYDVKM. This CDR3 region has 14 residues. V was pared by 5 bases and J by 6 bases, with 7 bases of the junction left unmatched. CDR3 sequence reads: CASSTQGGGQPQHF. The DNA for the CDR3 is TGTGCCAGCAGTACCCAGGGGGGTGGTCAGCCCCAGCATTTT.

The sample holds a few counts of this clone. V gene TRBV19 combines with J gene TRBJ1-2; TRBD1 aligns across 8 bases. J gave up 2 bases and V 3 bases, and 5 bases lay outside the gene matches. The germline gives CDR1 LNHDA, CDR2 SQIVND (reference sequence). This CDR3 spans 15 amino acids. CDR3 sequence: CASSIYGQGNYGYTF. The CDR3 DNA sequence: TGTGCCAGTAGTATCTACGGACAGGGAAACTATGGCTACACCTTC.

The rearrangement joins TRBV7-2 to TRBJ2-2; 8 nucleotides match TRBD1. Germline CDR1 reads SGHTA; CDR2 reads FQGNSA. V lost 6 bases and J lost 1; bases outside the gene matches: 4. The CDR3 contains 15 residues. CDR3 region: CASSQGAWNTGELFF. The CDR3 nucleotides are TGTGCCAGCAGTCAGGGGGCGTGGAACACCGGGGAGCTGTTTTTT.

Concerning this clone itself: This same CDR3 is encoded by further DNA sequences in the sample. The rearrangement links TRBV27 to TRBJ1-2, with 11 bases lining up with TRBD1. The CDR3 sequence is 14 residues long. V was pared by 3 bases and J by 5 bases, with 2 bases of the junction left unmatched. Looked up from germline, CDR1 is MNHEY and CDR2 is SMNVEV (reference sequence). Here the CDR3 DNA reads TGTGCCAGCAGTTTGGGACAGGGGGGGTATGGCTACACCTTC. Amino acid sequence: CASSLGQGGYGYTF.

The chain recombines TRBV5-6 with TRBJ2-7; no clear D. The CDR3 runs 14 residues. Germline CDR1 SGHDT, CDR2 YYEEEE. Deletions cut 4 bases from V and 1 base from J, with 12 bases between. CDR3 sequence reads: CASSIWALSYEQYV. The CDR3 region has the DNA TGTGCCAGCAGCATCTGGGCACTTTCCTACGAGCAGTACGTC.

The chain joins TRBV6-1 to TRBJ1-1; D gene ambiguous. CDR1 is MNHNS, CDR2 SASEGT, per germline. The V and J ends lost 1 base and 6 bases respectively, with 15 bases between them. The length of the CDR3 is 15 residues. The CDR3 DNA is TGTGCCAGCAGTGAAGGGGTGACGGGAGCGGCTGAAGCTTTCTTT. Protein sequence: CASSEGVTGAAEAFF.

The J gene is TRBJ2-2, the V gene TRBV9; tentatively, D is TRBD2 (7 bases). In germline, CDR1 is SGDLS, CDR2 YYNGEE. V was pared by 0 bases and J by 1 base, with 13 bases between. The CDR3 totals 17 residues. The CDR3 reads CASSVVGGAGNTGELFF. CDR3 sequence (DNA): TGTGCCAGCAGCGTAGTGGGGGGGGCAGGGAACACCGGGGAGCTGTTTTTT. Based on the CDR3 plus reference TRBV9 and TRBJ2-2, the full variable domain is DSGVTQTPKHLITATGQRVTLRCSPRSGDLSVYWYQQSLDQGLQFLIQYYNGEERAKGNILERFSAQQFPDLHSELNLSSLELGDSALYFCASSVVGGAGNTGELFFGEGSRLTVL.

This clone was found once. V is TRBV19 and J is TRBJ2-1, with D tentatively TRBD1 (5 bases). This CDR3 has 15 amino acids. The V gene lost 3 bases and the J gene lost 1 base, with 10 bases spanning the gap. Germline CDR1 reads LNHDA; CDR2 reads SQIVND (reference sequence). The CDR3 nucleotides read TGTGCCAGTAGTATCGGGCAGGGATCCTACAATGAGCAGTTCTTC. This gives the protein CASSIGQGSYNEQFF.

The chain links TRBV7-2 to TRBJ2-5, with D possibly TRBD2 on 6 matching bases. The V gene's germline CDR1 is SGHTA and CDR2 FQGNSA. Trimming pared 1 base from V and 5 bases from J, leaving 11 bases between. The CDR3 contains 14 residues. CDR3 sequence: CASSLGSGRETQYF. In DNA form, the CDR3 reads TGTGCCAGCAGCTTAGGTTCAGGGAGGGAGACCCAGTACTTC. Full variable domain (outside the CDR3, taken from reference TRBV7-2 and TRBJ2-5): GAGVSQSPSNKVTEKGKDVELRCDPISGHTALYWYRQSLGQGLEFLIYFQGNSAPDKSGLPSDRFSAERTGGSVSTLTIQRTQQEDSAVYLCASSLGSGRETQYFGPGTRLLVL.

The chain recombines TRBV4-2 with TRBJ2-1; 9 nucleotides align to TRBD2. The V and J ends lost 1 base and 5 bases, in that order; junction bases with no gene match: 6. CDR1 and CDR2 (germline): LGHNA, YNFKEQ. CDR3 size: 16 residues. The CDR3 region is CASSQAVAGVNNEQFF. CDR3 DNA: TGTGCCAGCAGCCAAGCGGTAGCGGGGGTAAACAATGAGCAGTTCTTC.

The chain couples TRBV7-2 to TRBJ1-1; 11 positions match TRBD1. With 5 bases clipped from V and 0 bases from J, the junction kept 2 bases outside the gene matches. Germline CDR1 SGHTA, CDR2 FQGNSA. The CDR3 consists of 15 residues. The CDR3 is CASSRTGGLNTEAFF. CDR3 DNA: TGTGCCAGCAGCCGGACAGGGGGCCTGAACACTGAAGCTTTCTTT.

Only one count was recorded for this clone. The chain joins TRBV7-8 to TRBJ2-3; 8 bases agree with TRBD1. The CDR3 is 17 amino acids. Germline CDR1 SGHVS, CDR2 FQNEAQ. J gave up 1 base and V 3 bases, and 9 bases lay outside the gene matches. DNA for the CDR3: TGTGCCAGCAGCTTTAAACGGACAGGGTTTGGCACAGATACGCAGTATTTT. The encoded protein is CASSFKRTGFGTDTQYF.

The chain couples TRBV2 to TRBJ1-5; tentative D call: TRBD1 (6 bases). Per the germline V gene, CDR1 is SNHLY and CDR2 is FYNNEI. This CDR3 has 15 residues. V dropped 4 bases and J dropped 7 bases, with 17 bases sitting between them. The CDR3 bases are TGTGCCAGCAGTGGAACAGGGTTGCCGGGGCAGCCCCAGCATTTT. Residues: CASSGTGLPGQPQHF. Filled out from reference TRBV2 and TRBJ1-5, the complete variable domain reads EPEVTQTPSHQVTQMGQEVILRCVPISNHLYFYWYRQILGQKVEFLVSFYNNEISEKSEIFDDQFSVERPDGSNFTLKIRSTKLEDSAMYFCASSGTGLPGQPQHFGDGTRLSIL.

This clone was observed once. The rearrangement uses TRBV6-1 and TRBJ2-7, with TRBD1 matching over 7 bases. The CDR3 contains 13 residues. Germline values: CDR1 MNHNS, CDR2 SASEGT. V lost 7 bases to trimming and J lost 1 base; unmatched junction nucleotides: 4. The CDR3 loop is CASNVQGSYEQYV. DNA of the CDR3: TGTGCCAGCAACGTACAGGGGTCCTACGAGCAGTACGTC.

V and J are TRBV28 and TRBJ2-7; TRBD2 agrees at 9 bases. V shed 5 bases, J shed 0 bases, and the junction held 5 bases outside the gene matches. The length of the CDR3 is 15 residues. Germline CDR1 is MDHEN and CDR2 is SYDVKM. CDR3 in amino acids: CASSTPSGASYEQYF. In DNA form, the CDR3 reads TGTGCCAGCAGTACCCCTAGCGGGGCCTCCTACGAGCAGTACTTC.

The CDR3 protein is CASSLIGGDGGYTF. The CDR3 DNA is TGCGCCAGCAGCCTCATAGGGGGGGATGGCGGCTACACCTTC. The chain links TRBV4-3 to TRBJ1-2; D possibly corresponds to TRBD1 (6 bases). This CDR3 comprises 14 residues. Germline-derived CDR1 and CDR2 are LGHNA and YSLEER. Trimming shortened V by 4 bases and J by 8 bases, and 17 bases separated the two germline ends.

The genes are TRBV2 and TRBJ2-1, with D possibly being TRBD1 (5 bases). Looked up from germline, CDR1 is SNHLY and CDR2 is FYNNEI. Deletions cut 3 bases from V and 2 bases from J, with 8 bases between. The CDR3 spans 14 residues. The DNA for the CDR3 is TGTGCCAGCAGTGATGTAGGGGCCTACAATGAGCAGTTCTTC. Translated: CASSDVGAYNEQFF.